This T cell receptor beta chain was retrieved from a study of cytomegalovirus exposure and HLA in healthy donors. The PCR used 60 Vbeta and 13 Jbeta primers. Sequencing used immunoSEQ multiplex PCR; TCRdb keeps in-frame clones, though not all of them. The sample holds about 160,000 clones; 81% are singletons and the top ten take 1.3%. Trimming cost V 6 bases and J 7 bases; bases outside gene matches: 11. CDR3 length: 15 residues. CDR1 and CDR2 (germline): MDHEN, SYDVKM. The TCR originated in a man in his fifties or sixties in good health and CMV-seropositive. The V and J genes are TRBV28 and TRBJ2-2; TRBD1 aligns across 7 bases. The specimen sequenced was PBMCs. CDR3 protein: CASRGDREAGGELFF. CDR3 in DNA: TGTGCCAGCAGGGGAGACAGGGAAGCCGGCGGGGAGCTGTTTTTT.